This TCR beta chain comes out of a study of blood T cell repertoires in COVID-19. Study context: The United States, Italy and Spain supplied acute and convalescent COVID-19 samples. Sources were T cells, B-cell-depleted T cells, or PBMCs; the material itself was cDNA or gDNA.

The germline CDR1 and CDR2 sequences are SEHNR and FQNEAQ (reference sequence). Trimming removed 0 bases from V and 4 bases from J; junction bases left unmatched: 2. The CDR3 loop spans 15 amino acids. Original handling: Amplified reference gene primers provided the basis for estimating nucleated cell counts. The protocol was immunoSEQ multiplex PCR, while the TCRdb copy is restricted to in-frame clones and leaves out a portion. V, J and clone size are taken as reported in that table, and D and trimming were inferred from the DNA itself. The sample contains roughly 280,000 clones, 75% to 90% of which appear only once.

This chain joins TRBV7-9 and TRBJ2-1; 8 positions match TRBD2. Sequencing input: peripheral blood. The receptor's source is a man aged 25 to 40 with active or convalescent COVID-19. DNA for the CDR3: TGTGCCAGCAGCTTAGCGGCTAGCGGGTACAATGAGCAGTTCTTC. It is translated as CASSLAASGYNEQFF.